This TCR beta chain was obtained from a study of Graves' ophthalmopathy and Graves' hyperthyroidism. Study information: Before any treatment was given, at initial diagnosis, peripheral blood was collected.

After removal of 10 bases from V and 2 bases from J, the junction contained 10 bases not matched to a gene. This CDR3 comprises 14 residues. Germline CDR1 reads SNHLY; CDR2 reads FYNNEI. This clonotype came up a few times. In donors with ophthalmopathy, activity was moderate-to-severe, with CAS ≥3, NOSPECS ≥4 and duration under 3 months. The diagnosis combined clinical symptoms, thyroxine, TRAb, thyroid ultrasound and orbital computed tomography scans. Using RNA transcripts, the TCR beta CDR3 regions were amplified. Second-round multiplex PCR followed a first-round RT-PCR using HTBI primers. TCRdb re-called the multiplex PCR reads through MiXCR, storing one row per CDR3 protein. The sample consists of approximately 210,000 distinct CDR3 sequences, about 22% of them appearing once.

The sequenced sample was peripheral blood. The sequence derives from a woman between 45 and 60 years old with Graves' ophthalmopathy. J is TRBJ2-7 and V is TRBV2, with TRBD2 matching over 8 bases. This chain's CDR3 is CATGAGVNPYEQYF. Here the CDR3 DNA reads TGTGCCACAGGAGCGGGAGTTAACCCCTACGAGCAGTACTTC.